This T cell receptor (beta chain) was sequenced for a study of CD4 T cells in relation to SARS-CoV-2 and coronaviruses. The overall study: TCR beta CDR3s were sequenced after approximately 11-day antigen culture of PBMCs. Study-wide findings and caveats: The cross-reactivity analysis covered only spike protein, not other viral proteins.

Note on this clone: Antigen specificity is unknown.

This CDR3 has 15 residues. Trimming removed 1 base from V and 2 bases from J, with 13 bases in between. Germline V gene lookup returns CDR1 SGDLS and CDR2 YYNGEE. Produced via immunoSEQ multiplex PCR; TCRdb's table is partial and in-frame only. The repertoire holds about 26,000 clones, with roughly 82% as singletons. Unexposed donor CD4+ T cells date from about 2011-2018, before the COVID-19 pandemic. After ten to eleven days of culture, CD4+ T cells were isolated. As cell numbers allowed, unexposed-donor CD4+ T cells faced SARS-CoV-2 S/N and four cold-coronavirus spikes. This rearrangement joins TRBV9 to TRBJ2-7; D remains unclear. The receptor comes from a human donor in good health. Sequencing was performed on CD4+ T cells from PBMCs, cultured in vitro. As DNA, the CDR3 is TGTGCCAGCAGCGTAAAAGGAGACTCAGCCTACGAGCAGTACTTC. Amino acids: CASSVKGDSAYEQYF.